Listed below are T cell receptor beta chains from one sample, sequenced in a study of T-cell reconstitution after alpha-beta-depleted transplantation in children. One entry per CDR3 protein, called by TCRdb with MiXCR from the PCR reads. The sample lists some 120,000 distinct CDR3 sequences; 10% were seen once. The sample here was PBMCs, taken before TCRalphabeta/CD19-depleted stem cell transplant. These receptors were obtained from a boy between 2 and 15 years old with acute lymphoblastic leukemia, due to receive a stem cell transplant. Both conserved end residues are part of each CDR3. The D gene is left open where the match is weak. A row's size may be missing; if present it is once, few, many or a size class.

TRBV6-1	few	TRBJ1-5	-	CASTPSGRGNQPQHF	TGTGCCAGCACCCCTAGTGGCAGGGGAAATCAGCCCCAGCATTTT
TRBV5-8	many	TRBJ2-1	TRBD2	CASSLGGGLAGLNEQFF	TGTGCCAGCAGCTTGGGCGGGGGACTAGCGGGACTCAATGAGCAGTTCTTC
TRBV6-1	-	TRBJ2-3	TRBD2	CASSDGGARGTDTQYF	TGTGCCAGCAGCGACGGGGGGGCGCGAGGCACAGATACGCAGTATTTT
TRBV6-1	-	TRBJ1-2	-	CASSATTPHSGHGYTF	TGTGCCAGCAGTGCAACGACACCGCACTCGGGCCATGGCTACACCTTC
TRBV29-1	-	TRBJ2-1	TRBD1	CSVGTGGYNDQFF	TGCAGCGTTGGGACAGGGGGGTACAATGACCAGTTCTTC
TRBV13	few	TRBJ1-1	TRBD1	CASRPGGIGVTEAFF	TGTGCCAGCAGACCAGGGGGGATCGGGGTGACTGAAGCTTTCTTT
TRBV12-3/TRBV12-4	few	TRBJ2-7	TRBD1	CASSLTGTGGYEQYF	TGTGCCAGCAGCTTAACCGGGACAGGGGGTTACGAGCAGTACTTC
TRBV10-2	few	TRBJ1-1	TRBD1	CASVLDRGFPTEAFF	TGCGCCAGCGTTTTGGACAGGGGGTTTCCCACTGAAGCTTTCTTT
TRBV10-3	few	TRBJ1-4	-	CAISDGANEKLFF	TGTGCCATCAGTGACGGGGCTAATGAAAAACTGTTTTTT
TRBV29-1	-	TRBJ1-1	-	CSVELTGRTEAFF	TGCAGCGTTGAGTTGACAGGCCGCACTGAAGCTTTCTTT
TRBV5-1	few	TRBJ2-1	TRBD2	CASSSASGRNNNEQFF	TGCGCCAGCAGCTCGGCTAGCGGGAGAAACAACAATGAGCAGTTCTTC
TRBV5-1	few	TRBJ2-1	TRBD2	CASSLGGLDFYNEQFF	TGCGCCAGCAGCTTGGGGGGACTAGACTTCTACAATGAGCAGTTCTTC
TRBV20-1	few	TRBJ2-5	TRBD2	CSAKWGSGSWVETQYF	TGCAGTGCTAAATGGGGCAGCGGGAGTTGGGTCGAGACCCAGTACTTC
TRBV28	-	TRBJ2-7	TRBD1	CASSFVGTGIHEQYF	TGTGCCAGCAGTTTCGTTGGGACAGGGATCCACGAGCAGTACTTC
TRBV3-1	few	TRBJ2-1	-	CASSPMSNEQFF	TGTGCCAGCAGCCCCATGTCCAATGAGCAGTTCTTC
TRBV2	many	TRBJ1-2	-	CASSADEGPFRRYTF	TGTGCCAGCAGTGCCGATGAGGGCCCCTTCAGACGCTACACCTTC
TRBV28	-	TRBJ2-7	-	CASSLAGGLYEQYF	TGTGCCAGCAGCCTCGCCGGCGGCCTATACGAGCAGTACTTC
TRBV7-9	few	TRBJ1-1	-	CASSREGPRTEAFF	TGTGCCAGCAGCCGGGAGGGGCCTCGCACTGAAGCTTTCTTT
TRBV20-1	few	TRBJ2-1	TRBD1	CSASAKTGGLGYNEQFF	TGCAGTGCTAGTGCTAAGACAGGGGGATTAGGGTACAATGAGCAGTTCTTC
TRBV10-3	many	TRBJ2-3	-	CAISEPTTGPRQYF	TGTGCCATCAGTGAGCCGACGACAGGCCCAAGGCAGTATTTT
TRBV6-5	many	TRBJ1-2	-	CASSYSSFWYGYTF	TGTGCCAGCAGTTACTCGAGTTTTTGGTATGGCTACACCTTC
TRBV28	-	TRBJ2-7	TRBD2	CASSLFSTRGLYEQYF	TGTGCCAGCAGTTTATTCTCTACACGGGGACTATACGAGCAGTACTTC
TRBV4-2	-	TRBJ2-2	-	CASSQEAQANTGELFF	TGTGCCAGCAGCCAAGAGGCGCAGGCGAACACCGGGGAGCTGTTTTTT
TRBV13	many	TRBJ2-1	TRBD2	CASSRGQLAHEQFF	TGTGCCAGCAGCCGCGGGCAACTAGCGCATGAGCAGTTCTTC
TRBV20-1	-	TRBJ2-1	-	CSPSGNGYNEQFF	TGCAGTCCAAGCGGAAATGGGTACAATGAGCAGTTCTTC
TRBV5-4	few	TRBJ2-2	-	CASSLVIGTGSGELFF	TGTGCCAGCAGCCTTGTAATCGGTACTGGGTCCGGGGAGCTGTTTTTT
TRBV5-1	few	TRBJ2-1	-	CASIEGGESNEQFF	TGCGCCAGCATTGAGGGGGGGGAGAGCAATGAGCAGTTCTTC
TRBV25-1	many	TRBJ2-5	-	CASSEFLGLEETQYF	TGTGCCAGCAGTGAATTCCTCGGGTTAGAAGAGACCCAGTACTTC
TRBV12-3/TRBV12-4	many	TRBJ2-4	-	CASSSLARNIQYF	TGTGCCAGCAGTTCTCTAGCGCGGAACATTCAGTACTTC
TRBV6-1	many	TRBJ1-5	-	CASSGGGVNSNQPQHF	TGTGCCAGCAGTGGGGGAGGGGTTAATAGCAATCAGCCCCAGCATTTT
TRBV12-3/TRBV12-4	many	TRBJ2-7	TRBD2	CASSLAPLTSGYEQYF	TGTGCCAGCAGTTTAGCGCCGTTGACTAGCGGCTACGAGCAGTACTTC
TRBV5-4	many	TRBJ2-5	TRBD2	CASSEGSGSRETQYF	TGTGCCAGCAGCGAGGGTAGCGGGAGTAGAGAGACCCAGTACTTC
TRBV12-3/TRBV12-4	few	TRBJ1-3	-	CASSFGQNSGNTIYF	TGTGCCAGCAGTTTTGGGCAGAACTCTGGAAACACCATATATTTT
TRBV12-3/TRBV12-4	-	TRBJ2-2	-	CASRGMNFGELFF	TGTGCCAGCAGGGGGATGAATTTCGGGGAGCTGTTTTTT
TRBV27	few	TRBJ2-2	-	CASSSGPNTGTSNTGELFF	TGTGCCAGCAGTTCCGGCCCCAACACCGGGACAAGCAACACCGGGGAGCTGTTTTTT
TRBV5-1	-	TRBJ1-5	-	CASSLGGQPNQPQHF	TGCGCCAGCAGCTTGGGGGGACAACCGAATCAGCCCCAGCATTTT
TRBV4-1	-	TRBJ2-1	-	CASSQVTSSSYNEQFF	TGCGCCAGCAGCCAGGTTACTTCGAGCTCCTACAATGAGCAGTTCTTC
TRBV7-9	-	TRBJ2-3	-	CASMGVQDTQYF	TGTGCCAGCATGGGGGTCCAAGATACGCAGTATTTT
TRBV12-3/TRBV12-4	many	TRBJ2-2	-	CASSLNRAGELFF	TGTGCCAGCAGTCTTAACAGGGCCGGGGAGCTGTTTTTT
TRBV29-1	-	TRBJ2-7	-	CSVRGGGIGEQYF	TGCAGCGTGAGGGGAGGGGGCATAGGCGAGCAGTACTTC
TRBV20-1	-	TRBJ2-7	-	CSARDPLGYGQYF	TGCAGTGCTAGAGATCCGTTAGGGTACGGGCAGTACTTC